The sequence of this T cell receptor (beta chain) was determined in a study of control samples from healthy donors and cancer patients. Here immunoSEQ multiplex PCR was the method, and the copy in TCRdb shows in-frame clones only, minus some. The table has tens of thousands of clones, approximately 94% seen once. This CDR3 spans 14 amino acids. V was pared by 1 base and J by 8 bases, with 7 bases of the junction left unmatched. Per the germline V gene, CDR1 is SGHAT and CDR2 is FQNNGV. The chain combines TRBV11-2 with TRBJ1-2, with TRBD1 identical over 7 bases. This receptor was taken from a man aged 30-40 years with colorectal cancer. The sequenced sample consisted of PBMCs. CDR3 in amino acids: CASSLGQGTSGYTF. The CDR3 DNA follows: TGTGCCAGCAGCTTAGGACAGGGCACGAGCGGCTACACCTTC.